This note documents a single T cell receptor beta chain sequence. This clone's antigen is unknown. Per-base quality was not reported, and no clone a single base away is much larger than it. This sample is drawn from a study of CD8 T cells in Susac syndrome (dated by TCRdb to the late 2010s). About the full investigation: Among the Susac syndrome patients who were sequenced, clinically active disease was present in six and clinical remission was observed in about eight. At the time of blood withdrawal, Susac syndrome patients were either therapy-naive, taking corticosteroids (with some also receiving IVIg), or on IVIg alone. The study used repertoire sequencing to test whether antigen drove CD8+ T cell activation and differentiation in Susac syndrome. Overall study outcomes, separate from this receptor: In the CD4+ T cell repertoire of Susac syndrome patients, clonal expansion was not detected. The number of individuals in the TCR sequencing and HLA analysis was acknowledged as relatively small.

RNA was extracted using the RNeasy kit, and roughly 0.45 to 1 ug of the RNA was reverse transcribed with random hexamers. The immunoSEQ multiplex PCR assay, covering 54 Vbeta and 13 Jbeta segments, was used to amplify TCR beta CDR3 regions. Bias from PCR amplification was corrected by using a synthetic template baseline for primer optimization and for computational correction. On the study's bioinformatics: Reads were annotated to V, D and J genes according to IMGT and were analyzed with immunoSEQ Analyzer, with only productive sequences retained. To calculate clonality, Shannon entropy was normalized by log2 of the number of productive unique sequences and then subtracted from one. Public and private clones were assessed among the 100 most prevalent clones of each patient and control. Susac-specific clones were defined as absent from healthy and MS cohorts, around 970 published viral clones and other ImmuneACCESS disease sequences. TCRdb reprocessing: public reads trimmed at Q25 with fastp, clones called with MiXCR, in-frame beta chains kept. Rows are unified per CDR3 protein, each entry keeping the most common DNA and genes. These V and J calls originate from TCRdb's pipeline instead of the authors' own analysis. Across this sample there are about 94,000 distinct CDR3 sequences, with roughly 94% seen only once. Clones ranked in the top ten supply 0.3% of the sample.

Peripheral blood CD8+ and CD4+ T cells from healthy donors, Susac syndrome patients and multiple sclerosis patients were profiled using high-throughput TCR beta sequencing. The Susac syndrome patients fulfilled recently defined diagnostic criteria for either definite or probable disease. Bulk CD8+ and CD4+ T cells were purified magnetically by negative isolation, whereas CD8+ TEMRA cells were enriched by FACS. Blood was collected in EDTA tubes and processed within 24 hours, with PBMCs isolated through density gradient centrifugation. PBMCs intended for TCR sequencing were cryopreserved in liquid nitrogen and thawed later in a water bath at 37 degrees C. Purity of sorted or isolated CD4+, CD8+ and CD8+ TEMRA cells was at least 90%. Trimming at the junction amounts to 3 bases on V and 9 bases on J, and the germline ends lie 18 bases apart. Reading the germline V gene gives CDR1 SNHLY and CDR2 FYNNEI. The CDR3 measures 16 amino acids from cysteine to phenylalanine. Kept here is only the CDR3 DNA, which spans 48 bases and is read in frame from base 1.

The receptor was derived from a human donor with Susac syndrome. The specimen was CD4+ T cells from PBMCs. The rearranged chain carries TRBV2 and TRBJ1-6; TRBD1 is a weak D gene call, 6 bases matching. The CDR3 reads as follows: CASSEVVQGGTSPLHF. In nucleotides, the sequence is TGTGCCAGCAGTGAGGTAGTACAGGGAGGGACTTCACCCCTCCACTTT.